This T cell receptor beta chain was captured in a study of OX40 agonist ivuxolimab in advanced cancers. At the level of the whole study: Ivuxolimab, which targeted the costimulatory receptor OX40 (CD134), was an agonistic, fully human IgG2 monoclonal antibody. Intravenous ivuxolimab was administered to patients every 2 weeks at six dose levels: 0.01, 0.1, 0.3, 1.5, 3 and 10 mg/kg. Of the 50 to 55 patients in dose escalation, approximately 20 had hepatocellular carcinoma, some 15 had melanoma, 9 had renal cell carcinoma and 9 had head and neck cancer. A male proportion of 82.7% and a mean age of roughly 58 years, ranging from roughly 23 to 79, were recorded for the dose-escalation cohort. Patients were allowed to have had prior anti-PD-1, anti-PD-L1 or anti-CTLA-4 therapy, and around two fifths of the dose-escalation patients had been treated with checkpoint inhibitors. Partial responses occurred in three dose-escalation patients: two with cutaneous melanoma and one with hepatocellular carcinoma. Peripheral TCRbeta sequencing was intended to test whether TCR sequence diversity was altered and clonal T-cell expansion was caused by ivuxolimab. The monotherapy dose-escalation portion (N ≈ 55 patients) of the phase I ivuxolimab trial is reported in the paper. What the research found in general, with its limitations: Antigen specificity was not determined for the clonally expanded peripheral T cells. Clonal expansion of both CD4+ and CD8+ blood T cells was observed from baseline to week 6 at doses 0.1 to 3.0 mg/kg. After ivuxolimab, more expanded clones were found on average in CD8+ T cells than in CD4+ T cells. Low levels of normalized T-cell clonal expansion were also seen in some patients who did not respond. In the 0.1-3.0 mg/kg groups, partial responders were among the patients with the lowest normalized peripheral clonal expansion, particularly in CD8+ T cells.

From its cysteine to its phenylalanine, the CDR3 spans 16 amino acids. CDR3 DNA only is kept here, 48 bases in frame from base 1. After removal of 3 bases from V and 1 base from J, the junction retains 6 bases not matched to a gene. The germline V gene (reference sequence) sets CDR1 to LNHDA and CDR2 to SQIVND. Patients with autoimmune disease history or receiving systemic immunosuppression were excluded from the trial. Peripheral blood for TCR sequencing was collected from all dose cohorts at baseline, on cycle 4 day 1, and on cycle 7 day 1. Samples were obtained from an open-label, multicenter, first-in-human phase I dose-escalation trial of ivuxolimab. The trial enrolled adults with locally advanced or metastatic head and neck squamous cell, hepatocellular, melanoma or renal cell carcinoma. Before TCR sequencing, CD4+ T cells and CD8+ T cells from peripheral blood were sorted into separate populations.

This clone has only one observation. Its cognate antigen has yet to be identified. Base qualities are not recorded, but no much larger clone differs from it by a single base. To sequence the TCRbeta CDR3 region, genomic DNA was isolated from the sorted cells. The immunoSEQ Assay was used for sequencing of TCRbeta CDR3 regions. TCRdb re-hosts the immuneACCESS table, in-frame sequences only. Its copies lack some clones; in the studies checked, an unresolved V gene accounts for under half of them, and the cause for the rest is not known. Recorded for this sample are over 75,000 clones; approximately 91% of them occurred a single time. The ten most abundant clones make up 0.33% of the sample.

This specimen consisted of CD4+ or CD8+ T cells sorted from blood, obtained in a trial of the OX40 agonist ivuxolimab. In this chain, TRBV19 is recombined with TRBJ2-5, with TRBD2 identical over 9 junction bases. This receptor was obtained from an adult with an advanced solid tumor such as melanoma, head and neck, liver or kidney cancer. The sequence in DNA is TGTGCCAGTAGTATGCGGAGGCGGGAGGGCCAAGAGACCCAGTACTTC. Its coded protein is CASSMRRREGQETQYF.